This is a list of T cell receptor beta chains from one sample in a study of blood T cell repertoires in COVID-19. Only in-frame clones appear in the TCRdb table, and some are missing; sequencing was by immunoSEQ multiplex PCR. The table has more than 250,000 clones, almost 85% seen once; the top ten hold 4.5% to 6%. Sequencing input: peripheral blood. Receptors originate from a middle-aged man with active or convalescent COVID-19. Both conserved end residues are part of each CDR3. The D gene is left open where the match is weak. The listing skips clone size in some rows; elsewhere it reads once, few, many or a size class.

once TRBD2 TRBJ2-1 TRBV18 CASSPQGLAGYGEQFF TGTGCCAGCTCACCACAGGGACTAGCGGGATACGGCGAGCAGTTCTTC
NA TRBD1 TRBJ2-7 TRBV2 CASSEDRAGYEQYF TGTGCCAGCAGTGAGGACAGGGCAGGGTACGAGCAGTACTTC
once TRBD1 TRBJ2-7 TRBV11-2 CASSLGPGTGSYEQYF TGTGCCAGCAGCTTGGGTCCCGGGACAGGGTCCTACGAGCAGTACTTC
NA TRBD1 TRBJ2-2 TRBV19 CATKGQGRSNTGELFF TGTGCCACCAAGGGACAGGGGAGATCGAACACCGGGGAGCTGTTTTTT
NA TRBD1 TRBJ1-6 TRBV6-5 CASRDRDNSPLHF TGTGCCAGCCGGGACAGGGATAATTCACCCCTCCACTTT
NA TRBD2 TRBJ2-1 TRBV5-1 CASRGTSGLGRPSYNEQFF TGCGCCAGCAGGGGGACTAGCGGGCTCGGGCGGCCGTCCTACAATGAGCAGTTCTTC
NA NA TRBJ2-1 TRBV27 CASWGRRASYNEQFF TGTGCCAGCTGGGGACGGAGGGCCTCCTACAATGAGCAGTTCTTC
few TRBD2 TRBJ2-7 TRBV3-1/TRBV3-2 CASSRRGSGMGEQYF TGTGCCAGCAGCCGCCGGGGGAGCGGGATGGGCGAGCAGTACTTC
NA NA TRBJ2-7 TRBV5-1 CASSLIGGEQYF TGCGCCAGCAGCTTGATCGGGGGAGAGCAGTACTTC
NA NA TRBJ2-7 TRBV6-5 CASSYSGGANYEQYF TGTGCCAGCAGTTACTCCGGCGGGGCAAACTACGAGCAGTACTTC
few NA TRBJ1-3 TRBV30 CAWMGGAGTIYF TGTGCCTGGATGGGGGGGGCGGGCACCATATATTTT
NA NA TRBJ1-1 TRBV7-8 CASSFGRNTEAFF TGTGCCAGCAGCTTTGGGCGGAACACTGAAGCTTTCTTT
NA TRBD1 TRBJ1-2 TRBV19 CASSIQGAPRGYTF TGTGCCAGTAGTATACAGGGGGCGCCTCGGGGCTACACCTTC
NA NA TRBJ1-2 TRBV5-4 CASSRGAGIVYGYTF TGTGCCAGCAGCCGAGGGGCGGGGATAGTCTATGGCTACACCTTC
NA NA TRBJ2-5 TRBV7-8 CASVLRRAFVRETQYF TGTGCCAGCGTCCTTAGGCGGGCCTTCGTTCGGGAGACCCAGTACTTC
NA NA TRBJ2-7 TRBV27 CASSSSSPTGRVGEQYF TGTGCCAGCAGCTCCTCTTCCCCTACTGGGCGGGTGGGAGAGCAGTACTTC
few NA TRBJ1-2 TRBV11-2 CASSRREPDGYTF TGTGCCAGCAGTCGCCGGGAGCCCGATGGCTACACCTTC
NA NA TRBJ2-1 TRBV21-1 CASSKTWDRLAGDGGEQFF TGTGCCAGCAGCAAAACCTGGGATCGACTAGCGGGAGATGGGGGTGAGCAGTTCTTC
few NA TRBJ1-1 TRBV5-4 CASSLDGRQTNTEAFF TGTGCCAGCAGCTTGGATGGTAGACAGACGAACACTGAAGCTTTCTTT
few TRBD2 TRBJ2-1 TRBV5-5 CASSLLGLAGGNVDEQFF TGTGCCAGCAGCTTGCTCGGACTAGCGGGAGGCAACGTCGATGAGCAGTTCTTC
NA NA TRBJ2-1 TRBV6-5 CASSHEERQFF TGTGCCAGCAGTCACGAGGAGCGTCAGTTCTTC
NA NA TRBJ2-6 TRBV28 CASSQLTGSGANVLTF TGTGCCAGCAGTCAACTAACAGGCTCTGGGGCCAACGTCCTGACTTTC
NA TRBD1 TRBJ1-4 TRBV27 CASSPTVTGGNEKLFF TGTGCCAGCAGTCCCACGGTGACAGGGGGGAATGAAAAACTGTTTTTT
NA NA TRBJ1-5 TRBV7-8 CASSLDGGHGDQPQHF TGTGCCAGCAGCTTAGACGGGGGGCATGGGGATCAGCCCCAGCATTTT